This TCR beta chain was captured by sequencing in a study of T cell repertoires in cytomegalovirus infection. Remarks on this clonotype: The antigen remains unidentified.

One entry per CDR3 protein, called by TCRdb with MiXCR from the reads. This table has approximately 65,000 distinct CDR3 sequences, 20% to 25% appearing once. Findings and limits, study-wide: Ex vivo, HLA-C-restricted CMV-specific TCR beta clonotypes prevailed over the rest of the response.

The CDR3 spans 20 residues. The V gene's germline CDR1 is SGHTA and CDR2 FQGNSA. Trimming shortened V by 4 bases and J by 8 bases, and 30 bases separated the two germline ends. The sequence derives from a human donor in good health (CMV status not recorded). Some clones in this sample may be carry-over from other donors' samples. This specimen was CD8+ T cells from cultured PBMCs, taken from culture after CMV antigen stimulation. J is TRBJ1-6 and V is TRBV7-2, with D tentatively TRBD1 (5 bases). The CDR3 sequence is CASSSYPTQTVSSRDSPLHF. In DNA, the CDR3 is TGTGCCAGCAGCTCATATCCCACCCAGACAGTATCTAGCCGCGATTCACCCCTCCACTTT.